The 32 T cell receptor beta chains presented below share a single source sample, sequenced in a study of T cells in Graves' hyperthyroidism and ophthalmopathy. RNA transcripts yielded amplified TCR beta CDR3 regions. Carried out on the TCR CDR3, a first-round RT-PCR used the HTBI primer set. TCRdb analysed the multiplex PCR reads with MiXCR anew, one entry per CDR3 protein. This table has approximately 400,000 distinct CDR3 sequences, 15% to 18% appearing once. The sample comprised blood. The receptors shown here come from a woman younger than 30 with Graves' hyperthyroidism.

This clonotype showed up many times. The chain uses TRBV11-3 and TRBJ2-6; D not certain. This CDR3 region has 15 residues. Germline-derived CDR1 and CDR2 are SGHNT and YENEEA. Trimming shortened V by 2 bases and J by 1 base, and 6 bases separated the two germline ends. CDR3 in DNA: TGTGCCAGCAGCTTAAGGTCGTCTGGGGCCAACGTCCTGACTTTC. The encoded protein is CASSLRSSGANVLTF. The full variable domain, rest sourced from reference TRBV11-3 and TRBJ2-6, is EAGVVQSPRYKIIEKKQPVAFWCNPISGHNTLYWYLQNLGQGPELLIRYENEEAVDDSQLPKDRFSAERLKGVDSTLKIQPAELGDSAVYLCASSLRSSGANVLTFGAGSRLTVL.

The chain joins TRBV6-1 to TRBJ2-2; 8 bases fit TRBD1. Unmatched junction bases numbered 5, after V lost 2 bases and J lost 6 bases. This CDR3 region has 15 residues. Germline V gene data show CDR1 as MNHNS and CDR2 as SASEGT. CDR3 loop: CASSERQGNPGELFF. The CDR3 nucleotides are TGTGCCAGCAGTGAAAGACAGGGGAATCCCGGGGAGCTGTTTTTT.

J is TRBJ1-2 and V is TRBV20-1; 9 positions agree with TRBD1. The CDR3 spans 15 residues. The germline CDR1 and CDR2 sequences are DFQATT and SNEGSKA (reference sequence). V dropped 1 base and J dropped 0; count of bases not matched to a gene: 3. The DNA of the CDR3 is TGCAGTGCTAGAGCCGGGACAGGGACTAACTATGGCTACACCTTC. Translating it yields CSARAGTGTNYGYTF.

The J gene is TRBJ1-4, the V gene TRBV4-1, with D possibly TRBD1 on 6 matching bases. Germline V gene sequence: CDR1 MGHRA, CDR2 YSYEKL. V was trimmed by 1 base and J by 0 bases, leaving 9 bases between them. The length of the CDR3 is 16 residues. For the CDR3, the DNA is TGCGCCAGCAGCCAAGGGGGGCAATCAACTAATGAAAAACTGTTTTTT. This sequence encodes CASSQGGQSTNEKLFF.

This clonotype was seen at least ten times. The CDR3 DNA sequence: TGTGCCAGCAGCTTAGGGACAGCCGAAGGGACCCAGTACTTC. It encodes CASSLGTAEGTQYF. The chain carries TRBV11-2 and TRBJ2-5; TRBD1 is a possible D gene (6 bases). V lost 1 base and J 7 bases, leaving 13 bases between the germline ends. Germline V CDR1 and CDR2: SGHAT, FQNNGV. CDR3 size: 14 residues.

This clonotype has ten or more counts. V is TRBV6-5 and J is TRBJ2-1; D is uncertain. The CDR3 extends over 14 amino acids. The V and J ends lost 0 bases and 3 bases respectively, with 6 bases between them. Germline CDR1 and CDR2: MNHEY and SVGAGI. The CDR3 bases are TGTGCCAGCAGTTACTCTTACAGCTACAATGAGCAGTTCTTC. The encoded protein is CASSYSYSYNEQFF.

This clonotype was seen at least ten times. This chain joins TRBV2 and TRBJ2-1, with D maybe TRBD2 (5 bases). The CDR3 is made up of 11 amino acids. Trimming removed 7 bases from V and 8 bases from J, with 9 bases in between. Germline V CDR1 and CDR2: SNHLY, FYNNEI. Here the CDR3 reads CASKTRDEQFF. The DNA of the CDR3 is TGTGCCAGCAAGACGCGGGATGAGCAGTTCTTC.

This clonotype occurred many times. The gene calls are TRBV3-1 and TRBJ1-6, with 9 bases matching TRBD1. This CDR3 region has 16 residues. Germline-derived CDR1 and CDR2 are LGHDT and YNNKEL (reference sequence). V shed 4 bases and J 7 bases; nucleotides not matched to a gene: 8. CDR3 DNA sequence: TGTGCCAGCAGCCTTGCTGCCGGGACAGGGAATTCACCCCTCCACTTT. Amino acids: CASSLAAGTGNSPLHF.

This clonotype showed up just a few times. The chain links TRBV6-6 to TRBJ1-2, with no clear D. The CDR3 contains 13 residues. Trimming removed 2 bases from V and 3 bases from J, with 7 bases in between. Germline V gene data show CDR1 as MNHNY and CDR2 as SVGAGI (reference sequence). The CDR3 DNA reads TGTGCCAGCAGTTACCAAGGGTACTATGGCTACACCTTC. It yields the protein CASSYQGYYGYTF.

This clonotype was picked up one time. The CDR3 DNA reads TGTGCCAGAAGACAGGGGGGCACCTACAATGAGCAGTTCTTC. Amino acid sequence: CARRQGGTYNEQFF. This chain links TRBV10-3 with TRBJ2-1, with TRBD1 matching 9 bases. V was clipped by 10 bases and J by 2 bases; unmatched bases: 6. The CDR3 is 14 residues long. Germline values: CDR1 ENHRY, CDR2 SYGVKD.

In the case of this clonotype: This may be a read error, as it is one base from a much larger clone. J is TRBJ2-4 and V is TRBV20-1, with 7 bases that match TRBD1. V was clipped by 8 bases and J by 0 bases; unmatched bases: 13. The CDR3 covers 16 residues. The V gene's germline CDR1 is DFQATT and CDR2 SNEGSKA (reference sequence). This CDR3 is CSTWDSLFLAKNIQYF. CDR3 bases: TGCAGTACTTGGGACAGCCTATTTCTAGCCAAAAACATTCAGTACTTC.

Many counts were recorded for this clonotype. An end of the junction differs from the germline gene, which may be a read error. The J gene is TRBJ2-3, the V gene TRBV7-7; 7 bases are a match to TRBD2. Germline V gene sequence: CDR1 SSHAT, CDR2 FNYEAQ (reference sequence). The length of the CDR3 is 15 residues. The CDR3, as DNA: TGTGCTAGCAGCTTAGGGGCGGGAGAAACAGATACGCAGTATTTT. It codes for CASSLGAGETDTQYF.

This clonotype has ten or more counts. The chain has TRBV28 and TRBJ1-2; D uncertain. Looked up from germline, CDR1 is MDHEN and CDR2 is SYDVKM. The CDR3 spans 13 residues. The ends were cut back, 6 bases at V and 8 bases at J, with 16 bases in the middle. CDR3: CASRAGQVGGYTF. The CDR3 DNA reads as TGTGCCAGCAGAGCCGGGCAGGTCGGGGGCTACACCTTC.

In regard to this clonotype: With a much larger clone just one base away, this may be a read error. V and J are TRBV7-2 and TRBJ1-5, with D maybe TRBD1 (5 bases). This CDR3 spans 15 amino acids. CDR1 and CDR2 (germline): SGHTA, FQGNSA. The CDR3 nucleotides read TGTGCCAGCAGCTTAGTTGGGGGTAGCAATCAGTCCCAGCATTTT. Protein product: CASSLVGGSNQSQHF.

The genes are TRBV7-3 and TRBJ2-5; 8 bases align to TRBD2. Trimming cost V 5 bases and J 5 bases; bases outside gene matches: 13. Germline CDR1 and CDR2: SGHTA and FQGTGA. This CDR3 spans 16 amino acids. DNA for the CDR3: TGTGCCAGCAGCCCTTCCGGGACTAGAGCAGGGGAGACCCAGTACTTC. Its protein product is CASSPSGTRAGETQYF. The full variable domain, completed using reference TRBV7-3 and TRBJ2-5, is GAGVSQTPSNKVTEKGKYVELRCDPISGHTALYWYRQSLGQGPEFLIYFQGTGAADDSGLPNDRFFAVRPEGSVSTLKIQRTERGDSAVYLCASSPSGTRAGETQYFGPGTRLLVL.

This clonotype was observed at least ten times. This chain uses TRBV12-3 or TRBV12-4 with TRBJ1-1, with a tentative D call TRBD1 (5 bases). V lost 9 bases, J lost 0 bases, and 11 bases lay in between. CDR3 size: 13 residues. The CDR3 bases are TGTGCCAGTCAAGGGGCAGTGAACACTGAAGCTTTCTTT. This encodes CASQGAVNTEAFF.

This clonotype came up a few times. The J gene is TRBJ1-1, the V gene TRBV19; D remains ambiguous. V was shortened by 5 bases and J by 2 bases, with 18 bases between the two germline ends. Per the germline V gene, CDR1 is LNHDA and CDR2 is SQIVND (reference sequence). The CDR3 has 16 amino acids. The CDR3 here is CASSPQRTAFNTEAFF. The CDR3 nucleotides are TGTGCCAGTAGTCCTCAAAGGACGGCATTTAACACTGAAGCTTTCTTT. The full variable domain, with the rest looked up from reference TRBV19 and TRBJ1-1, is DGGITQSPKYLFRKEGQNVTLSCEQNLNHDAMYWYRQDPGQGLRLIYYSQIVNDFQKGDIAEGYSVSREKKESFPLTVTSAQKNPTAFYLCASSPQRTAFNTEAFFGQGTRLTVV.

Regarding this clonotype: This could be a read error, since a much larger clone is one nucleotide away. The CDR3 region is CAGSAPPGPIFNYGYTF. The DNA for the CDR3 is TGTGCCGGCAGCGCACCACCGGGACCGATCTTTAACTATGGCTACACCTTC. The chain uses TRBV7-9 and TRBJ1-2; D perhaps matches TRBD1 (5 bases). The CDR3 runs to 17 residues. The V gene's germline CDR1 is SEHNR and CDR2 FQNEAQ (reference sequence). Full variable domain (outside the CDR3, taken from reference TRBV7-9 and TRBJ1-2): DTGVSQNPRHKITKRGQNVTFRCDPISEHNRLYWYRQTLGQGPEFLTYFQNEAQLEKSRLLSDRFSAERPKGSFSTLEIQRTEQGDSAMYLCAGSAPPGPIFNYGYTFGSGTRLTVV.

The gene calls are TRBV5-5 and TRBJ2-1, with TRBD2 matching 9 bases. The CDR3 has 16 residues. Germline CDR1 is SGHKS and CDR2 is YYEKEE (reference sequence). The ends lost 4 bases at V and 5 bases at J; junction bases unmatched: 10. CDR3 sequence reads: CASSVGGGGADNEQFF. CDR3 nucleotides: TGTGCCAGCAGCGTAGGTGGCGGGGGGGCCGACAATGAGCAGTTCTTC.

This clonotype was recorded once. V and J are TRBV5-1 and TRBJ1-5; TRBD1 matches 10 bases. J lost 5 bases, V lost 1 base, and 3 bases had no gene match. Germline V lookup: CDR1 SGHRS, CDR2 YFSETQ. CDR3 length equals 15 residues. Here the CDR3 DNA reads TGCGCCAGCAGCTTGTCCGGACAGGGGGATCAGCCCCAGCATTTT. It specifies CASSLSGQGDQPQHF.

In this sample, this clonotype turned up many times. This chain uses TRBV12-3 or TRBV12-4 with TRBJ1-2; perhaps TRBD1 as D (5 bases). The CDR3 is 12 residues long. V was clipped by 3 bases and J by 6 bases, with 8 bases between them. CDR3 residues: CASSLSGHGYTF. Here the CDR3 DNA reads TGTGCCAGCAGTTTGTCAGGGCATGGCTACACCTTC.

The chain joins TRBV5-1 to TRBJ2-3; TRBD2 is a possible D gene (5 bases). The CDR3 consists of 16 residues. CDR1 and CDR2 from the germline V gene are SGHRS and YFSETQ. V lost 4 bases and J lost 3, with 18 bases in between. The CDR3 loop is CASSKPGSAGTDTQYF. For the CDR3, the DNA is TGCGCCAGCAGCAAGCCGGGGTCGGCCGGGACAGATACGCAGTATTTT.

Only a few counts were recorded for this clonotype. This chain uses TRBV7-2 with TRBJ2-1; 14 nucleotides match TRBD2. The germline V gene encodes CDR1 SGHTA and CDR2 FQGNSA. V trimming: 2 bases; J trimming: 5 bases; junction bases outside the gene matches: 5. The CDR3 extends over 17 amino acids. CDR3 DNA sequence: TGTGCCAGCAGCTTAATGGGACTAGCGGGAGTTAACAATGAGCAGTTCTTC. This translates into CASSLMGLAGVNNEQFF.

This clonotype was detected ten times or more. The gene calls are TRBV18 and TRBJ2-7; 10 nucleotides line up with TRBD2. Trimming took 6 bases from V and 7 from J; bases not matched to a gene: 9. The germline V gene has CDR1 KGHSH and CDR2 LQKENI. The CDR3 runs 14 residues. CDR3 in DNA: TGTGCCAGCTCGACTAGCGGGCTCTTAAGGGAGCAGTACTTC. It translates to CASSTSGLLREQYF. Full variable domain (missing parts from reference TRBV18 and TRBJ2-7): NAGVMQNPRHLVRRRGQEARLRCSPMKGHSHVYWYRQLPEEGLKFMVYLQKENIIDESGMPKERFSAEFPKEGPSILRIQQVVRGDSAAYFCASSTSGLLREQYFGPGTRLTVT.

In its sample, this clonotype was seen a few times. The chain carries TRBV5-1 and TRBJ2-7; 9 positions match TRBD2. The CDR3 contains 15 residues. J lost 2 bases, V lost 5 bases, and 8 bases had no gene match. The germline V gene has CDR1 SGHRS and CDR2 YFSETQ. The chain's CDR3 is CASSPQREVTYEQYF. DNA of the CDR3: TGCGCCAGCAGTCCCCAGCGGGAGGTAACCTACGAGCAGTACTTC.

Details on this clonotype: One end of the junction varies from germline; a read error may be responsible. V and J are TRBV7-8 and TRBJ2-7; D remains ambiguous. The CDR3 length is 14 residues. In germline, CDR1 is SGHVS, CDR2 FQNEAQ. Here the CDR3 reads CASNLGGKGYEQYF. The CDR3 DNA is TGTGCCAGCAACTTAGGTGGGAAGGGCTACGAGCAGTACTTC.

This clonotype showed up just a few times. The CDR3 DNA reads as TGTGCCAGCAGTTACTCGGGGACTAGCGGGGGCACCCCTACGGGGACCCAGTACTTC. Translation gives CASSYSGTSGGTPTGTQYF. This chain links TRBV6-6 with TRBJ2-5, with TRBD2 matching 14 bases. The V segment lost 0 bases and the J segment 7 bases; nucleotides outside the gene matches: 13. This CDR3 is 19 amino acids long. The germline V gene has CDR1 MNHNY and CDR2 SVGAGI (reference sequence).

This clonotype was counted at least ten times. The chain uses TRBV12-3 or TRBV12-4 and TRBJ2-7; the D gene could be TRBD1 or TRBD2 (5 bases each). V was shortened by 7 bases and J by 0 bases, with 13 bases between the two germline ends. The CDR3 extends over 14 amino acids. The CDR3 here is CASTLDGGSYEQYF. For the CDR3, the DNA is TGTGCCAGCACCCTCGATGGGGGCTCCTACGAGCAGTACTTC.

The sample holds many counts of this clonotype. The chain recombines TRBV18 with TRBJ2-7; unclear D gene. CDR3 length: 14 amino acids. From germline, CDR1 is KGHSH and CDR2 LQKENI. The germline V and J ends were trimmed by 2 bases and 5 bases, with 13 bases remaining between them. The CDR3 DNA sequence: TGTGCCAGCTCACCATTTATCAAGGACGACGAGCAGTACTTC. This codes for CASSPFIKDDEQYF.

Ten or more counts support this clonotype. The chain uses TRBV12-5 and TRBJ2-5; perhaps D is TRBD1 or TRBD2 (6 bases each). Trimming took 3 bases from V and 5 from J, leaving 10 bases between them. The CDR3 totals 13 residues. Germline CDR1 and CDR2: LGHNT and FRNRAP. For the CDR3, the DNA is TGTGCTAGTGGTTTACAAGGGGGGGAGACCCAGTACTTC. Amino acids: CASGLQGGETQYF.

This clonotype was seen many times. The V and J genes are TRBV5-1 and TRBJ2-2, with TRBD2 matching over 8 bases. V dropped 0 bases and J dropped 3; count of bases not matched to a gene: 1. The CDR3 contains 15 residues. Looked up from germline, CDR1 is SGHRS and CDR2 is YFSETQ. The CDR3 DNA reads TGCGCCAGCAGCTTGGTACTAGCGGACACCGGGGAGCTGTTTTTT. Encoded protein: CASSLVLADTGELFF.

Notes on this clonotype: At one end, the junction sequence differs from germline, possibly due to a read error. DNA for the CDR3: TGTGTCAGCAGTTTCAATCGACTGGAGGAAAAACTGTTTTTT. Translating gives CVSSFNRLEEKLFF. V is TRBV28 and J is TRBJ1-4, with D uncertain. The germline V gene encodes CDR1 MDHEN and CDR2 SYDVKM. The CDR3 is made up of 14 amino acids. Filled out from reference TRBV28 and TRBJ1-4, the complete variable domain reads DVKVTQSSRYLVKRTGEKVFLECVQDMDHENMFWYRQDPGLGLRLIYFSYDVKMKEKGDIPEGYSVSREKKERFSLILESASTNQTSMYLCVSSFNRLEEKLFFGSGTQLSVL.